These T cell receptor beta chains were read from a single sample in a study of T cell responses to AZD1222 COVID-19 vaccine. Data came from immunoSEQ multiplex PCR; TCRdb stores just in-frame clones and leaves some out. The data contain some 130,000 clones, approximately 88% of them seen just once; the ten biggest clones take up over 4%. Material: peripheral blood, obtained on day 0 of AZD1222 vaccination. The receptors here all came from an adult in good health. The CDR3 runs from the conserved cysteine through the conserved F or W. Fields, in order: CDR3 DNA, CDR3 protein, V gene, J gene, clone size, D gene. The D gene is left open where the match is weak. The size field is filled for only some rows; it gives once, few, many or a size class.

DNA: TGTGCCAGCAGCGTAGGTGTGGGGGCCAACGTCCTGACTTTC; CDR3: CASSVGVGANVLTF; V: TRBV9; J: TRBJ2-6; size: -; D: -
DNA: TGTGCCAGCAGTTCCGCTCTTCAGGGGAACACTGAAGCTTTCTTT; CDR3: CASSSALQGNTEAFF; V: TRBV28; J: TRBJ1-1; size: once; D: -
DNA: TGTGCCAGCAGCTCCCATTCCGGGAGCAACTATGGCTACACCTTC; CDR3: CASSSHSGSNYGYTF; V: TRBV5-4; J: TRBJ1-2; size: -; D: -
DNA: TGTGCCAGCAGCTTGACCTGGGGGAAGGATGGGGGTGCTCGCACTGAAGCTTTCTTT; CDR3: CASSLTWGKDGGARTEAFF; V: TRBV5-4; J: TRBJ1-1; size: -; D: -
DNA: TGCAGCGTTGAGGGGAGGCAGGGTTTCAACTTGAACACTGAAGCTTTCTTT; CDR3: CSVEGRQGFNLNTEAFF; V: TRBV29-1; J: TRBJ1-1; size: few; D: -
DNA: TGTGCCAGCAGGCGGACAGGGGGAAACACCATATATTTT; CDR3: CASRRTGGNTIYF; V: TRBV6-5; J: TRBJ1-3; size: -; D: TRBD1
DNA: TGTGCCAGCAGCCAAAGAGCCAGGGGTGGTCAGCCCCAGCATTTT; CDR3: CASSQRARGGQPQHF; V: TRBV3-1/TRBV3-2; J: TRBJ1-5; size: -; D: -
DNA: TGTGCCAGTAGTGATACTCGGGGGCCGGTAGATGAGCAGTTCTTC; CDR3: CASSDTRGPVDEQFF; V: TRBV19; J: TRBJ2-1; size: -; D: -
DNA: TGTGCCAGCTCATCCAAGCAGACTGGGGCCAACGTCCTGACTTTC; CDR3: CASSSKQTGANVLTF; V: TRBV18; J: TRBJ2-6; size: -; D: -
DNA: TGTGCCAGCAGCCAAGAACAGACAGCCCAAGAGACCCAGTACTTC; CDR3: CASSQEQTAQETQYF; V: TRBV3-1/TRBV3-2; J: TRBJ2-5; size: few; D: -
DNA: TGTGCCAGCAGCGTAACAGGGACTAATTCACCCCTCCACTTT; CDR3: CASSVTGTNSPLHF; V: TRBV9; J: TRBJ1-6; size: -; D: -
DNA: TGTGCCAGCAGCCCGGGACTCAACCAGGGTAATGAAAAACTGTTTTTT; CDR3: CASSPGLNQGNEKLFF; V: TRBV28; J: TRBJ1-4; size: -; D: -
DNA: TGCAGCGTTGATGATTCTCTTGGATTCACGGCGAATCGAAAACCGAACACTGAAGCTTTCTTT; CDR3: CSVDDSLGFTANRKPNTEAFF; V: TRBV29-1; J: TRBJ1-1; size: -; D: -
DNA: TGTGCCACCAGCCCCAGGAGAGAGACCCAGTACTTC; CDR3: CATSPRRETQYF; V: TRBV15; J: TRBJ2-5; size: -; D: -
DNA: TGTGCCAGCAGCCAAGGTCTAAGCGGGGGAACGAACACCGGGGAGCTGTTTTTT; CDR3: CASSQGLSGGTNTGELFF; V: TRBV3-1/TRBV3-2; J: TRBJ2-2; size: -; D: TRBD2
DNA: TGCGCCAGCAGCCCCGGGACAGGGGGGGGGTACCAAGAGACCCAGTACTTC; CDR3: CASSPGTGGGYQETQYF; V: TRBV5-1; J: TRBJ2-5; size: -; D: TRBD1
DNA: TGTGCCAGCTCACCCGTAGGACAGACTCAGCCCCAGCATTTT; CDR3: CASSPVGQTQPQHF; V: TRBV18; J: TRBJ1-5; size: -; D: -
DNA: TGTGCCAGCAGCGGGGGACTGGGGGGCTCCTACAATGAGCAGTTCTTC; CDR3: CASSGGLGGSYNEQFF; V: TRBV9; J: TRBJ2-1; size: -; D: -
DNA: TGTGCCAGTGGGACTAGCGGGGGGAGCACAGATACGCAGTATTTT; CDR3: CASGTSGGSTDTQYF; V: TRBV6-6; J: TRBJ2-3; size: -; D: TRBD2
DNA: TGTGCCAGCAGTTCTCAGACAGGACCTAATTCACCCCTCCACTTT; CDR3: CASSSQTGPNSPLHF; V: TRBV6-5; J: TRBJ1-6; size: -; D: -
DNA: TGTGCCACCACGGACAGGGTGACCACTGAAGCTTTCTTT; CDR3: CATTDRVTTEAFF; V: TRBV24-1; J: TRBJ1-1; size: -; D: TRBD1
DNA: TGCGCCAGCAGCCCGACCCCCCAGCGGGGAGGGGAGCAGTTCTTC; CDR3: CASSPTPQRGGEQFF; V: TRBV5-1; J: TRBJ2-1; size: few; D: TRBD2
DNA: TGTGCCAGCAGCCAACCGATCGGGCAGGGGAAGATCGAGCAGTACTTC; CDR3: CASSQPIGQGKIEQYF; V: TRBV5-6; J: TRBJ2-7; size: -; D: -
DNA: TGTGCCAGCAGCCAAGAATTGAACAATGAGCAGTTCTTC; CDR3: CASSQELNNEQFF; V: TRBV14; J: TRBJ2-1; size: -; D: -
DNA: TGTGCCAGCACCTTAGGGTTCCGAAACTATGGCTACACCTTC; CDR3: CASTLGFRNYGYTF; V: TRBV28; J: TRBJ1-2; size: -; D: -
DNA: TGCAGCGTTGAACCGACAGGGTTTGGGACCCAGTACTTC; CDR3: CSVEPTGFGTQYF; V: TRBV29-1; J: TRBJ2-5; size: -; D: TRBD1
DNA: TGTGCCAGCAGTTACGCCCTCGGACTGCTCAGGGGGCCCCAGCATTTT; CDR3: CASSYALGLLRGPQHF; V: TRBV6-2/TRBV6-3; J: TRBJ1-5; size: -; D: -
DNA: TGTGCCAGCAGCTCCCCCTTAGAAGGGGTTGATTCACCCCTCCACTTT; CDR3: CASSSPLEGVDSPLHF; V: TRBV5-6; J: TRBJ1-6; size: -; D: -
DNA: TGTGCCAGCTCCTCCTCGGTGTCTGGCTACACCTTC; CDR3: CASSSSVSGYTF; V: TRBV18; J: TRBJ1-2; size: -; D: -
DNA: TGTGCCAGCAGTGCCCCCAGGCTTGACTATAATTCACCCCTCCACTTT; CDR3: CASSAPRLDYNSPLHF; V: TRBV19; J: TRBJ1-6; size: -; D: -
DNA: TGCAGTGCGAAGACGACTGGTGAAGCTTTCTTT; CDR3: CSAKTTGEAFF; V: TRBV20-1; J: TRBJ1-1; size: once; D: -
DNA: TGTGCTAGCAGCCAGGACAGGGGGGACACTGAAGCTTTCTTT; CDR3: CASSQDRGDTEAFF; V: TRBV7-7; J: TRBJ1-1; size: -; D: TRBD1
DNA: TGTGCCAGCTCAGCGACCTCGGGGGGCCCGATGAACACTGAAGCTTTCTTT; CDR3: CASSATSGGPMNTEAFF; V: TRBV18; J: TRBJ1-1; size: -; D: -
DNA: TGTGCCAGCAGCAAAGTAAGCTACGAGCAGTACTTC; CDR3: CASSKVSYEQYF; V: TRBV21-1; J: TRBJ2-7; size: -; D: -
DNA: TGTGCCAGCAGCTTAGCGGCACGTAACTATGGCTACACCTTC; CDR3: CASSLAARNYGYTF; V: TRBV7-8; J: TRBJ1-2; size: -; D: -
DNA: TGCGCCAGCAGCTTGGTAGGGGAAAGGAATTCACCCCTCCACTTT; CDR3: CASSLVGERNSPLHF; V: TRBV5-1; J: TRBJ1-6; size: -; D: -
DNA: TGTGCCAGCAGTCCCGGACAGGGAAGGACCAAAGCAATATACGAGCAGTACTTC; CDR3: CASSPGQGRTKAIYEQYF; V: TRBV28; J: TRBJ2-7; size: once; D: TRBD1
DNA: TGTGCCAGCAGCCACGGGACCGGTGAAAAACTGTTTTTT; CDR3: CASSHGTGEKLFF; V: TRBV3-1/TRBV3-2; J: TRBJ1-4; size: -; D: -
DNA: TGTGCCAGCTCACCACAGGGAAACAATGAGCAGTTCTTC; CDR3: CASSPQGNNEQFF; V: TRBV18; J: TRBJ2-1; size: -; D: -
DNA: TGTGCCAGCCACGATATAGCGGGGGGGCATAGCTCCTACAATGAGCAGTTCTTC; CDR3: CASHDIAGGHSSYNEQFF; V: TRBV27; J: TRBJ2-1; size: -; D: TRBD2